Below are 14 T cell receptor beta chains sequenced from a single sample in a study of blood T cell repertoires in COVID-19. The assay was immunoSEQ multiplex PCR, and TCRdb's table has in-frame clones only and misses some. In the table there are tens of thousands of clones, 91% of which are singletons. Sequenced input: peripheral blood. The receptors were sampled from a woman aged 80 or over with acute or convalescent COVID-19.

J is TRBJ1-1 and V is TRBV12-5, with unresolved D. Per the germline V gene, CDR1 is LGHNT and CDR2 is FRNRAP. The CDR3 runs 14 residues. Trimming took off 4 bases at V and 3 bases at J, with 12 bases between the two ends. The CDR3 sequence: CASGSALRDTEAFF. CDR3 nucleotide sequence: TGTGCTAGTGGTTCGGCTTTGAGGGACACTGAAGCTTTCTTT.

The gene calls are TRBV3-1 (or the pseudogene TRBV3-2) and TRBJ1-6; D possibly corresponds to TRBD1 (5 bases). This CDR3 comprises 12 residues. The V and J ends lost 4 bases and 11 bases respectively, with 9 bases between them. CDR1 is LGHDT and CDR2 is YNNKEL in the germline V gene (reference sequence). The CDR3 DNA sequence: TGTGCCAGCAGCCCGTTAGGGGCACCCCTCCACTTT. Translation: CASSPLGAPLHF.

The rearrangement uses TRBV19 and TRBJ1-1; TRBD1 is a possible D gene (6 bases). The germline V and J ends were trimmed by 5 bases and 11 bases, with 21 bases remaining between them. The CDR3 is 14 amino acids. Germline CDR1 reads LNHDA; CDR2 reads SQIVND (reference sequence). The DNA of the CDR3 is TGTGCCAGTAGTGTAAACCGGGACAATGTCTTGGCTTTCTTT. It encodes CASSVNRDNVLAFF.

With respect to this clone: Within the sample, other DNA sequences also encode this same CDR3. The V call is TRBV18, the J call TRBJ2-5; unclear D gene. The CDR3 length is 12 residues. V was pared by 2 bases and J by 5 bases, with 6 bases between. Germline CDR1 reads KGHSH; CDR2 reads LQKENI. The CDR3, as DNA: TGTGCCAGCTCACCATCGGAGGAGACCCAGTACTTC. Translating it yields CASSPSEETQYF.

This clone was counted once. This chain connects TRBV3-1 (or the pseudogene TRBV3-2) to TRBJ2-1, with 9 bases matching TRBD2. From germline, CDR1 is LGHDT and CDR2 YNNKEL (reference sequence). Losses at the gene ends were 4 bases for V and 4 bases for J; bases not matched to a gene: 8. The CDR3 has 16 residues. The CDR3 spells CASSLYASGAYNEQFF. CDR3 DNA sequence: TGTGCCAGCAGCCTGTATGCTAGCGGGGCGTACAATGAGCAGTTCTTC.

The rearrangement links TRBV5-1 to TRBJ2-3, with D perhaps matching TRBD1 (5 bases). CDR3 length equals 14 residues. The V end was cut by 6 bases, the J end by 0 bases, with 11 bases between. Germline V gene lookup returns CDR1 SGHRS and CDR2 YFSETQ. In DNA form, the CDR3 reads TGCGCCAGCAATGGGGCCGGGAGCACAGATACGCAGTATTTT. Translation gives CASNGAGSTDTQYF.

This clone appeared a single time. The CDR3 DNA sequence: TGTGCCAGCTCACCACGGGTCGAGCTGACATGGAACACAGATACGCAGTATTTT. Residues: CASSPRVELTWNTDTQYF. V and J are TRBV18 and TRBJ2-3; D is unclear. The CDR3 covers 18 residues. V lost 1 base and J lost 2, with 19 bases in between. Germline V gene data show CDR1 as KGHSH and CDR2 as LQKENI.

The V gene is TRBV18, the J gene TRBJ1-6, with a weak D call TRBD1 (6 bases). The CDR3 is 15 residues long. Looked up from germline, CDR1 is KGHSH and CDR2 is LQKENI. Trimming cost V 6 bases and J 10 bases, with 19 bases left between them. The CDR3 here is CASSPKGGAESPLHF. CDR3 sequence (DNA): TGTGCCAGCTCCCCCAAGGGGGGGGCGGAATCACCCCTCCACTTT.

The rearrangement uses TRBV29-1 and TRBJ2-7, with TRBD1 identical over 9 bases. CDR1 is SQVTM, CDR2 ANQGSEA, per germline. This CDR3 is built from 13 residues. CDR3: CTRDRVYSYEQYF. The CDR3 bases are TGCACTAGGGACAGGGTATATTCCTACGAGCAGTACTTC.

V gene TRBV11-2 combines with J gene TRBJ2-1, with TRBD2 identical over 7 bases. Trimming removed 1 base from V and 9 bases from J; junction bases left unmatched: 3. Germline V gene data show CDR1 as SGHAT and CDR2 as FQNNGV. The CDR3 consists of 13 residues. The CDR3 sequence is CASSLAGGGEQFF. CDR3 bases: TGTGCCAGCAGCTTAGCCGGCGGGGGTGAGCAGTTCTTC.

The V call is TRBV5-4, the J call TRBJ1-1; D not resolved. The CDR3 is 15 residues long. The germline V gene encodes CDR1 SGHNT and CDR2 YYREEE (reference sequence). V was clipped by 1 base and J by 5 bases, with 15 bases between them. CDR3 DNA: TGTGCCAGCAGCTTGTTAGGGCGGGGAGATACTGAAGCTTTCTTT. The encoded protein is CASSLLGRGDTEAFF.

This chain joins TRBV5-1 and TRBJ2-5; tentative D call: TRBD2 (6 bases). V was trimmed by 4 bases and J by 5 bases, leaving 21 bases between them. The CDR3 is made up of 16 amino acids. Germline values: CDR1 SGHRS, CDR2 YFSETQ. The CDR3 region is CASSHRDSSLGETQYF. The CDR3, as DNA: TGCGCCAGCAGCCACCGGGACTCATCCTTGGGGGAGACCCAGTACTTC.

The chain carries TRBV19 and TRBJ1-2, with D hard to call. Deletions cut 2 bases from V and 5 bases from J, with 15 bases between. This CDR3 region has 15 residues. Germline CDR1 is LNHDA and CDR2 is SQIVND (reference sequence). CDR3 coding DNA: TGTGCCAGTAGTATATCAGGCAGCCTATCTTATGGCTACACCTTC. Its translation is CASSISGSLSYGYTF.

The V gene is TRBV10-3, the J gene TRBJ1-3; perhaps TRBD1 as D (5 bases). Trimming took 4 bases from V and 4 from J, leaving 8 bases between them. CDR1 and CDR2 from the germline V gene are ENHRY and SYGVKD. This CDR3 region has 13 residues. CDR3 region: CAISGQGGNTIYF. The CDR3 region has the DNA TGTGCCATCAGTGGGCAGGGAGGAAACACCATATATTTT.